Shown below are 17 T cell receptor beta chains from a single sample sequenced in a study of blood T cell repertoires in COVID-19. Data came from immunoSEQ multiplex PCR; TCRdb stores just in-frame clones and leaves some out. The table has about 80,000 clones, roughly 82% seen once. The sample was peripheral blood. The receptors were sampled from an elderly man with acute or convalescent COVID-19.

The chain uses TRBV7-3 and TRBJ1-3, with D possibly being TRBD1 (6 bases). The germline V and J ends were trimmed by 3 bases and 4 bases, with 16 bases remaining between them. Germline V gives CDR1 SGHTA, CDR2 FQGTGA. The CDR3 is 16 residues long. CDR3 residues: CASSFSGTGSGNTIYF. CDR3 DNA: TGTGCCAGCAGCTTTTCAGGAACAGGGTCCGGAAACACCATATATTTT. Variable domain in full (rest from reference TRBV7-3 and TRBJ1-3): GAGVSQTPSNKVTEKGKYVELRCDPISGHTALYWYRQSLGQGPEFLIYFQGTGAADDSGLPNDRFFAVRPEGSVSTLKIQRTERGDSAVYLCASSFSGTGSGNTIYFGEGSWLTVV.

The V call is TRBV3-1 (or the pseudogene TRBV3-2), the J call TRBJ1-6; D is unresolved. Germline CDR1 LGHDT, CDR2 YNNKEL (reference sequence). Trimming left V 2 bases short and J 5 bases short, with 7 bases between. The CDR3 is 14 residues long. The CDR3 here is CASSQRGNNSPLHF. In DNA, the CDR3 is TGTGCCAGCAGCCAACGGGGAAATAATTCACCCCTCCACTTT.

This clone showed up just a few times. This chain links TRBV2 with TRBJ1-4, with D unresolved. The germline V gene has CDR1 SNHLY and CDR2 FYNNEI. The CDR3 is 17 amino acids. V lost 4 bases and J lost 5, with 20 bases in between. CDR3 sequence reads: CASSGRSYTPRNEKLFF. Written as DNA, the CDR3 is TGTGCCAGCAGTGGTCGGAGCTACACGCCTCGGAATGAAAAACTGTTTTTT.

V is TRBV11-3 and J is TRBJ1-6; the match to TRBD1 covers 8 bases. Trimming took 4 bases from V and 7 from J; bases not matched to a gene: 6. Germline loops: CDR1 SGHNT, CDR2 YENEEA. This CDR3 region has 15 residues. Written as DNA, the CDR3 is TGTGCCAGCAGCTCCGACGGGACAGGAAATTCACCCCTCCACTTT. Amino acid sequence: CASSSDGTGNSPLHF. Full variable domain (outside the CDR3, taken from reference TRBV11-3 and TRBJ1-6): EAGVVQSPRYKIIEKKQPVAFWCNPISGHNTLYWYLQNLGQGPELLIRYENEEAVDDSQLPKDRFSAERLKGVDSTLKIQPAELGDSAVYLCASSSDGTGNSPLHFGNGTRLTVT.

This rearrangement joins TRBV10-3 to TRBJ1-2, with D perhaps TRBD1 (6 bases). CDR3 length: 13 amino acids. V dropped 3 bases and J dropped 6 bases, with 11 bases sitting between them. Germline lookup yields CDR1 ENHRY and CDR2 SYGVKD. CDR3 coding DNA: TGTGCCATCAGTGACGGTCAGGGGAATGGCTACACCTTC. Protein product: CAISDGQGNGYTF.

The gene calls are TRBV2 and TRBJ1-2, with 8 bases aligning to TRBD1. The CDR3 sequence is 13 residues long. V gave up 5 bases and J gave up 4 bases; unmatched junction bases: 3. CDR1 SNHLY and CDR2 FYNNEI come from the germline V gene. CDR3 protein: CASSTGQAYGYTF. CDR3 nucleotides: TGTGCCAGCAGTACGGGACAGGCCTATGGCTACACCTTC.

This clone occurred a few times. V usage is TRBV5-4 and J usage is TRBJ1-3; D call uncertain. V lost 0 bases and J lost 0, with 7 bases in between. The V gene's germline CDR1 is SGHNT and CDR2 YYREEE (reference sequence). The CDR3 loop spans 15 amino acids. CDR3 amino acids: CASSLGESSGNTIYF. CDR3 in DNA: TGTGCCAGCAGCTTGGGCGAGAGCTCTGGAAACACCATATATTTT.

The sample holds a few counts of this clone. V usage is TRBV2 and J usage is TRBJ2-5; TRBD1 matches at 8 bases. Germline loops: CDR1 SNHLY, CDR2 FYNNEI. The ends lost 8 bases at V and 1 base at J; junction bases unmatched: 0. The CDR3 runs to 12 residues. In DNA form, the CDR3 reads TGTGCCAGCGGACAGGGCCAAGAGACCCAGTACTTC. Its translation is CASGQGQETQYF.

J is TRBJ1-2 and V is TRBV5-6; 9 nucleotides line up with TRBD1. Germline V gives CDR1 SGHDT, CDR2 YYEEEE. V lost 0 bases to trimming and J lost 5 bases; unmatched junction nucleotides: 8. This CDR3 has 16 residues. CDR3 in amino acids: CASSLDGTGSGYGYTF. CDR3 nucleotides: TGTGCCAGCAGCTTGGACGGGACAGGGTCGGGGTATGGCTACACCTTC.

The chain couples TRBV18 to TRBJ1-2; TRBD1 matches 9 bases. Germline V gene lookup returns CDR1 KGHSH and CDR2 LQKENI. Unmatched junction bases numbered 7, after V lost 4 bases and J lost 7 bases. The CDR3 runs to 14 residues. The CDR3 DNA is TGTGCCAGCTCACTATCCGGGACAGGGATTGGCTACACCTTC. This encodes CASSLSGTGIGYTF.

V usage is TRBV5-1 and J usage is TRBJ2-2; TRBD1 matches 8 bases. Trimming removed 6 bases from V and 2 bases from J; junction bases left unmatched: 3. CDR1 is SGHRS, CDR2 YFSETQ, per germline. The CDR3 has 14 residues. The CDR3 spells CASNGQGNTGELFF. The CDR3 coding sequence is TGCGCCAGCAACGGACAGGGAAACACCGGGGAGCTGTTTTTT.

The chain carries TRBV5-6 and TRBJ2-7; no clear D. Trimming shortened V by 0 bases and J by 3 bases, and 7 bases separated the two germline ends. Germline V gene sequence: CDR1 SGHDT, CDR2 YYEEEE. The CDR3 extends over 13 amino acids. CDR3 residues: CASSLDIFYEQYF. The CDR3 DNA follows: TGTGCCAGCAGCTTGGACATATTCTACGAGCAGTACTTC.

A few counts support this clone. The chain has TRBV12-3 or TRBV12-4 and TRBJ2-1; D remains unclear. V dropped 1 base and J dropped 10 bases, with 8 bases sitting between them. CDR3 size: 12 residues. This CDR3 reads CASSLGVGEQFF. CDR3 DNA sequence: TGTGCCAGCAGTTTAGGGGTCGGGGAGCAGTTCTTC.

This chain links TRBV13 with TRBJ2-1; D possibly corresponds to TRBD2 (6 bases). Germline loops: CDR1 PRHDT, CDR2 FYEKMQ (reference sequence). There are 15 residues in the CDR3. With 5 bases removed from V and 4 bases from J, the gap between germline ends came to 15 bases. Written as DNA, the CDR3 is TGTGCCAGCAGCCTCAATTCCGGGGGTTACAATGAGCAGTTCTTC. As protein: CASSLNSGGYNEQFF.

The CDR3 protein is CASSLGTATREQYF. As DNA, the CDR3 is TGTGCCAGCAGTTTGGGGACAGCCACTCGGGAGCAGTACTTC. The rearrangement joins TRBV28 to TRBJ2-7; 7 nucleotides match TRBD1. V was clipped by 3 bases and J by 7 bases; unmatched bases: 9. The CDR3 sequence is 14 residues long. Germline lookup yields CDR1 MDHEN and CDR2 SYDVKM.

This chain joins TRBV7-9 and TRBJ2-2; D possibly corresponds to TRBD1 (6 bases). Germline CDR1 reads SEHNR; CDR2 reads FQNEAQ (reference sequence). This CDR3 comprises 12 residues. The V end lost 7 bases, the J end lost 17 bases, and 20 bases lay between the germline ends. CDR3 amino acids: CASNPEMTGLFF. The DNA of the CDR3 is TGTGCCAGCAACCCGGAAATGACAGGCTTATTTTTT.

This clone was found a few times. This chain joins TRBV5-1 and TRBJ1-1; D possibly corresponds to TRBD1 (5 bases). This CDR3 region has 15 residues. Trimming left V 5 bases short and J 0 bases short, with 14 bases between. CDR1 and CDR2 from the germline V gene are SGHRS and YFSETQ. The CDR3 region has the DNA TGCGCCAGCAGTCCCGGGTCAGGGCTGAACACTGAAGCTTTCTTT. Amino acid sequence: CASSPGSGLNTEAFF.